A single sample gave rise to the 2 T cell receptor beta chains below, sequenced in a study of blood T cell repertoires in COVID-19. Profiled with immunoSEQ multiplex PCR; TCRdb holds only in-frame clones, not every one. The table shows 70,000 or so clones, with around 74% occurring only once. Sequencing was carried out using peripheral blood. Receptors originate from a man aged 60 to 69 with COVID-19, enrolled during active disease.

This chain connects TRBV7-6 to TRBJ2-7, with D perhaps matching TRBD1 (6 bases). Germline CDR1 and CDR2: SGHVS and FNYEAQ. The CDR3 runs 13 residues. V lost 5 bases and J lost 10, with 18 bases in between. CDR3 DNA: TGTGCCAGCAGCCCCAGGGACACACCACCCCAGTACTTC. Protein: CASSPRDTPPQYF. The full variable domain, its missing parts supplied by reference TRBV7-6 and TRBJ2-7, is GAGVSQSPRYKVTKRGQDVALRCDPISGHVSLYWYRQALGQGPEFLTYFNYEAQQDKSGLPNDRFSAERPEGSISTLTIQRTEQRDSAMYRCASSPRDTPPQYFGPGTRLTVT.

V is TRBV28 and J is TRBJ2-1; 8 positions agree with TRBD2. There are 16 residues in the CDR3. The germline gives CDR1 MDHEN, CDR2 SYDVKM. Germline trimming cut 5 bases from V and 4 bases from J; bases unmatched to any gene: 10. The chain's CDR3 is CASSPLKRESYNEQFF. CDR3 DNA: TGTGCCAGCAGTCCCCTGAAGCGGGAGAGTTACAATGAGCAGTTCTTC.